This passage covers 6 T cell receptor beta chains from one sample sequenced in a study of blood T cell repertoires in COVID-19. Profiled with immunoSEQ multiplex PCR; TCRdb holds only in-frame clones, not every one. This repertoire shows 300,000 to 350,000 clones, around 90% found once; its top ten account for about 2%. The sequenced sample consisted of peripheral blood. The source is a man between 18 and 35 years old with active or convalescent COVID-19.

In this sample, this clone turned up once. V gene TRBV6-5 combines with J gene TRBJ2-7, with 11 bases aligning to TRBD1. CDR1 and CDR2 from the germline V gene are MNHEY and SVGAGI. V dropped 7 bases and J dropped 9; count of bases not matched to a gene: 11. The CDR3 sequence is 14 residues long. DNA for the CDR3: TGTGCCAGCAACCCAGGACAGGGGGCATCGGGGCAGTACTTC. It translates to CASNPGQGASGQYF.

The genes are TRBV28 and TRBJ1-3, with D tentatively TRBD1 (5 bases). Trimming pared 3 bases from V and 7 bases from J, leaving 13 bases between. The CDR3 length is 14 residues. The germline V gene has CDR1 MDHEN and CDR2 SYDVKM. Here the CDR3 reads CASSFTGPRNTIYF. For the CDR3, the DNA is TGTGCCAGCAGTTTTACAGGCCCAAGGAACACCATATATTTT.

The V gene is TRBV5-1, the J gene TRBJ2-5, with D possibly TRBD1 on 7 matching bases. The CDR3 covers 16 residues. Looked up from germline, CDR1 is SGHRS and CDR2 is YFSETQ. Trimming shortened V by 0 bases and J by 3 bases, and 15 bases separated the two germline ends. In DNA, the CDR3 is TGCGCCAGCAGCTTGGCCAGGGGGGCTAGTGAAGAGACCCAGTACTTC. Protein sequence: CASSLARGASEETQYF.

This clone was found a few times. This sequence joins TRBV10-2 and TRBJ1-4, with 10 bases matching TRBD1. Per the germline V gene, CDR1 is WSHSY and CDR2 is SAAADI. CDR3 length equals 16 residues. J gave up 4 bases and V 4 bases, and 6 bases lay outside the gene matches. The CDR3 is CASSAGTGDFNEKLFF. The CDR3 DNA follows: TGCGCCAGCAGTGCCGGGACAGGGGACTTTAATGAAAAACTGTTTTTT.

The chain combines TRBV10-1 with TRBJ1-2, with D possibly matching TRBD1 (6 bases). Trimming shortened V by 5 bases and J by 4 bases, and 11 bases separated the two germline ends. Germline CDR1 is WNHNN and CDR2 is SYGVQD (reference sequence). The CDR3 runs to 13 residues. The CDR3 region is CASSPRGTYGYTF. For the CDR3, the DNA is TGCGCCAGCAGTCCCAGGGGCACCTATGGCTACACCTTC.

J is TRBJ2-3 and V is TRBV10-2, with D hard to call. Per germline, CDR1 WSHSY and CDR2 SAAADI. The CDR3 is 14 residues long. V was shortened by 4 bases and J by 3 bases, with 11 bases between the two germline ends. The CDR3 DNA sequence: TGCGCCAGCAGTGTGCTAGACGCGACAGATACGCAGTATTTT. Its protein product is CASSVLDATDTQYF.